This passage covers 9 T cell receptor beta chains from one sample sequenced in a study of T cells in Graves' hyperthyroidism and ophthalmopathy. Amplification targeted TCR beta CDR3 regions from RNA transcripts. HTBI primers were employed in a first-round RT-PCR of the TCR CDR3. TCRdb re-called the multiplex PCR reads with MiXCR, one entry per CDR3 protein. The repertoire consists of approximately 870,000 distinct CDR3 sequences, with about 38% occurring once and the leading ten covering 7.5% to 9.5%. Source material: blood. The source is a man younger than 35 with Graves' hyperthyroidism.

This clonotype was seen many times. CDR3 DNA: TGTGCCAGCAGTGCGGACATCCTCGGGACTGAAGCTTTCTTT. Its translation: CASSADILGTEAFF. V and J are TRBV2 and TRBJ1-1; TRBD1 is a possible D gene (5 bases). Per germline, CDR1 SNHLY and CDR2 FYNNEI. V was clipped by 4 bases and J by 5 bases, with 14 bases between them. This CDR3 spans 14 amino acids. The complete variable domain, with remaining parts taken from reference TRBV2 and TRBJ1-1, reads EPEVTQTPSHQVTQMGQEVILRCVPISNHLYFYWYRQILGQKVEFLVSFYNNEISEKSEIFDDQFSVERPDGSNFTLKIRSTKLEDSAMYFCASSADILGTEAFFGQGTRLTVV.

The gene calls are TRBV2 and TRBJ2-7; D may match TRBD1 or TRBD2 (6 bases each). Germline values: CDR1 SNHLY, CDR2 FYNNEI. The germline V and J ends were trimmed by 2 bases and 0 bases, with 14 bases remaining between them. The length of the CDR3 is 16 residues. The DNA of the CDR3 is TGTGCCAGCAGTGAACAAGGTGGGGGGCACTCCTACGAGCAGTACTTC. Its translation: CASSEQGGGHSYEQYF.

J is TRBJ2-7 and V is TRBV20-1; 11 nucleotides line up with TRBD2. The CDR3 is made up of 15 amino acids. V was pared by 3 bases and J by 5 bases, with 9 bases of the junction left unmatched. In germline, CDR1 is DFQATT, CDR2 SNEGSKA (reference sequence). CDR3 bases: TGCAGTGCTAGTAGCGGGAGGGCCTGGTCTAACGAGCAGTACTTC. This encodes CSASSGRAWSNEQYF.

This chain links TRBV9 with TRBJ2-2; no firm D call. CDR1 is SGDLS and CDR2 is YYNGEE in the germline V gene. This CDR3 contains 16 residues. The V end lost 4 bases, the J end lost 1 base, and 14 bases lay between the germline ends. CDR3 coding DNA: TGTGCCAGCAGCCCCGTAGGTCGAGGGAACACCGGGGAGCTGTTTTTT. As protein: CASSPVGRGNTGELFF.

This clonotype was seen once. The junction and the germline gene differ at one end; a read error may be behind it. This chain links TRBV5-5 with TRBJ2-5; 7 nucleotides align to TRBD2. The CDR3 totals 14 residues. Per germline, CDR1 SGHKS and CDR2 YYEKEE (reference sequence). CDR3: CASNLGGAQETQYF. Written as DNA, the CDR3 is TGTGCCAGCAACTTGGGAGGGGCCCAAGAGACCCAGTACTTC.

CDR3 sequence: CASSTGTGEYGYTF. The CDR3 DNA is TGTGCCAGCAGTACCGGGACAGGAGAGTATGGCTACACCTTC. V usage is TRBV25-1 and J usage is TRBJ1-2; 8 bases align to TRBD1. The germline CDR1 and CDR2 sequences are MGHDK and SYGVNS. The CDR3 sequence is 14 residues long. V shed 5 bases and J 5 bases; nucleotides not matched to a gene: 7.

This clonotype was counted only a few times. The chain carries TRBV9 and TRBJ1-4; D may be TRBD1 (6 bases). The ends were cut back, 4 bases at V and 14 bases at J, with 21 bases in the middle. CDR1 is SGDLS and CDR2 is YYNGEE in the germline V gene. CDR3 length equals 14 residues. The CDR3 region has the DNA TGTGCCAGCAGCCCCGGGACATCCCCTTATTTGCTGTTTTTT. As protein: CASSPGTSPYLLFF.

Comment on this clonotype: The CDR3 ends on some other residue instead of the conserved phenylalanine or tryptophan, so this is likely a read error. V gene TRBV7-9 combines with J gene TRBJ2-5; D might be TRBD2 (5 bases). This CDR3 has 13 residues. CDR1 and CDR2 (germline): SEHNR, FQNEAQ (reference sequence). V dropped 5 bases and J dropped 4 bases, with 11 bases sitting between them. CDR3 DNA: TGTGCCAGCAGCGCCCCCCTAGCAGAGACCCAGTACCTC. Residues: CASSAPLAETQYL.

The chain joins TRBV6-5 to TRBJ2-7; 7 bases are a match to TRBD2. J was trimmed by 7 bases and V by 2 bases; bases with no gene match: 5. From germline, CDR1 is MNHEY and CDR2 SVGAGI. This CDR3 is 13 amino acids long. The CDR3, as DNA: TGTGCCAGCAGTTACCCAGGACTAGGGGAGCAGTACTTC. Encoded protein: CASSYPGLGEQYF.